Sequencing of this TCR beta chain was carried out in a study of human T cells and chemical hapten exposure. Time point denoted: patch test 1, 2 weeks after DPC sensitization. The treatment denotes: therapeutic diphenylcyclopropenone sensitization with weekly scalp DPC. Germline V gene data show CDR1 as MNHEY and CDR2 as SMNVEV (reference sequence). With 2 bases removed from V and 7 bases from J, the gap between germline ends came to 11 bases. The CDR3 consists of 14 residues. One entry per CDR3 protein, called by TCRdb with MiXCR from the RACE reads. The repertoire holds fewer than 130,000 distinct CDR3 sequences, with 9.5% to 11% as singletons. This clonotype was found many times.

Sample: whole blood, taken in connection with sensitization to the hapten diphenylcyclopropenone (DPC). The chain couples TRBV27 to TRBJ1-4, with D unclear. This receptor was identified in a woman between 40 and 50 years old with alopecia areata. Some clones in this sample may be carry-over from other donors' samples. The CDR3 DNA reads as TGTGCCAGCAGTTTAGCGAGGTCTGGTGAAAAACTGTTTTTT. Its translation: CASSLARSGEKLFF.